This TCR beta chain was retrieved from a study of blood T cells in healthy people across ages (dated by TCRdb to 2015 to 2017). Concerning the study at large: In model experiments, roughly one uniquely barcoded TCR beta cDNA molecule per two T cells was captured by template switching. To avoid experimental bias, donors of different ages were randomly spread across the sequencing lanes. Using deep sequencing normalized with unique cDNA molecular identifiers, the study measured how TCR beta repertoire diversity changes with age. Four age groups were formed from the donors: young (average roughly 15 years), middle-aged (approximately 42), aged (62) and long-lived (around 80). Using the same blood draw, the study looked at two additional independent replicas of 1 million unique cDNA reads for two donors, one aged 18 to 30 and the other aged 80 or older. General study outcomes and caveats: Estimates of total diversity from one million sequenced T cells were regarded as lower bounds and underestimates. Because donor CMV infection status was unknown, age-related changes in expanded clonotypes were potentially confounded. Conclusive comparison of naive and antigen-experienced compartments was prevented by the profiling of bulk unsorted PBMCs. A strong correlation was found between observed TCR beta diversity and the percentage of naive T cells measured by flow cytometry. Observed TCR beta diversity per million T cells fell roughly linearly with age, and a significant reduction was already apparent by age approximately 41. Compared with the aged group, the long-lived group had more naive CD4+ T cells, fewer expanded clones and increased TCR diversity, a pattern suggesting age selection.

Donors were approximately 42 systemically healthy Caucasian individuals from Russia aged roughly 6 to 95 years. Each donor gave 8.5 to 10 milliliters of peripheral blood, collected into EDTA-treated Vacutainer tubes. PBMCs were isolated by Ficoll-Paque density-gradient centrifugation, with at least 6 million obtained per sample. Trizol reagent was used to extract total RNA from the PBMCs, yielding at least 6 micrograms per sample. For every donor, an aliquot of PBMCs went through flow cytometry to measure the percentages of naive CD45RAhigh/CD27high T cells. In the germline V gene (reference sequence), CDR1 corresponds to DFQATT and CDR2 to SNEGSKA. There are 14 amino acids in the CDR3, from cysteine to phenylalanine inclusive. Here the CDR3 DNA is all that survives: 42 bases in frame from base 1. Libraries were made using 5' RACE. Sequencing was carried out with an Illumina HiSeq 2500. A second PCR of roughly 7 to 11 cycles was performed with a sample-barcoded 5' primer and a J-beta primer mix. Each TCR beta cDNA molecule received a unique molecular identifier from a template-switch 5' adaptor carrying 12 random nucleotides. Each sample yielded at least 3 million CDR3-containing paired-end reads. The Mint cDNA synthesis kit, primed by a TRBC-specific oligonucleotide, was used to synthesize first-strand cDNA from all RNA. All cDNA was treated with uracil-DNA glycosylase and then went through a first 18-cycle PCR with the universal primers M1SS and BC2_uni_R. For the original study's pipeline: For normalization, 1 million high-quality reads, each with a distinct molecular identifier, were randomly selected from each sample. Reads with shared molecular identifiers were discarded instead of being binned into consensus sequences. MiTCR, with a Q25 quality threshold and the strictest error-elimination algorithm, was used for CDR3 identification, clonotype clustering and error correction. A nonparametric unseen species model with Euler transformation was used to estimate lower-bound total TCR beta diversity. Through fastp at Q25 and MiXCR, TCRdb rebuilt clones from the public reads, retaining in-frame beta chains. Merged by CDR3 protein, the rows form single entries marked with the most common genes and DNA. These V and J calls rely on TCRdb rather than the paper's analysis. The sample contains 1.2 million to 1.5 million distinct CDR3 sequences, around two fifths of them found a single time. The ten top clones hold 7% to 9.5% of the sample.

As to this clonotype: The clone's antigen remains unknown. No base quality values were provided; no much bigger clone lies one nucleotide off.

This receptor was obtained from a woman aged 18-35 years in good health. Material: blood. The chain is made from TRBV20-1 and TRBJ2-1; TRBD2 fits 11 bases in the junction. The DNA end favors TRBJ2-7, so the J call may be wrong. The DNA is as follows: TGCAGTGCCTATGCACTAGCGGGGGCCTACGAGCAGTACTTC. The translation is CSAYALAGAYEQYF.